This is a list of T cell receptor beta chains from one sample in a study of blood T cell repertoires in COVID-19. The data were produced by immunoSEQ multiplex PCR, yet TCRdb's version contains in-frame clones alone and is incomplete. The sample has approximately 140,000 clones; 85% are singletons. Sequencing was performed on peripheral blood. These receptor sequences come from a woman aged 35 to 49 with active or convalescent COVID-19. CDR3s include the opening cysteine and the closing phenylalanine or tryptophan. Each record gives: D gene, clone size, V gene, J gene, CDR3 DNA, CDR3 protein. The D gene is left open where the match is weak. Not all rows give a size; the values are once, few, many and, for expanded clones, a class.

D gene: -
clone size: -
V gene: TRBV15
J gene: TRBJ1-3
CDR3 DNA: TGTGCCACCAGCGAAGAATGGGGCGGAAACACCATATATTTT
CDR3 protein: CATSEEWGGNTIYF

D gene: TRBD1
clone size: once
V gene: TRBV5-4
J gene: TRBJ1-1
CDR3 DNA: TGTGCCAGCAGCCCGACAGGGGGCTCGAGGACTGAAGCTTTCTTT
CDR3 protein: CASSPTGGSRTEAFF

D gene: -
clone size: -
V gene: TRBV10-3
J gene: TRBJ2-7
CDR3 DNA: TGTGCCATCAGTCACGGACAGCCCTACGAGCAGTACTTC
CDR3 protein: CAISHGQPYEQYF

D gene: TRBD1
clone size: -
V gene: TRBV27
J gene: TRBJ2-4
CDR3 DNA: TGTGCCAGCACCCCCGACAGGGGACTAGCCAAAAACATTCAGTACTTC
CDR3 protein: CASTPDRGLAKNIQYF

D gene: TRBD1
clone size: -
V gene: TRBV6-5
J gene: TRBJ2-5
CDR3 DNA: TGTGCCAACAGCACCACAGGGGAACTTATGAAGACCCAGTACTTC
CDR3 protein: CANSTTGELMKTQYF

D gene: TRBD2
clone size: -
V gene: TRBV28
J gene: TRBJ2-5
CDR3 DNA: TGTGCCAGCACCCACCCAAAGAGGGGAGGCCGGGAGGTGACCCAGTACTTC
CDR3 protein: CASTHPKRGGREVTQYF

D gene: TRBD2
clone size: -
V gene: TRBV5-8
J gene: TRBJ2-1
CDR3 DNA: TGTGCCAGCAGCTCGGGACTAGCGGGAATTCGGTTGAATGAGCAGTTCTTC
CDR3 protein: CASSSGLAGIRLNEQFF

D gene: -
clone size: -
V gene: TRBV9
J gene: TRBJ1-2
CDR3 DNA: TGTGCCAGCAGCGCCTCCAGGGCCTGGTTTAACTATGGCTACACCTTC
CDR3 protein: CASSASRAWFNYGYTF

D gene: TRBD1
clone size: -
V gene: TRBV30
J gene: TRBJ2-5
CDR3 DNA: TGTGCCTGGGCCAACAGGGGAGAGACCCAGTACTTC
CDR3 protein: CAWANRGETQYF

D gene: -
clone size: -
V gene: TRBV28
J gene: TRBJ2-6
CDR3 DNA: TGTGCCAGCAGTCTTCCTGGGGCCAACGTCCTGACTTTC
CDR3 protein: CASSLPGANVLTF

D gene: TRBD2
clone size: -
V gene: TRBV5-1
J gene: TRBJ2-3
CDR3 DNA: TGCGCCAGCAGCCTCGGGACTAGCGGAACCACAGATACGCAGTATTTT
CDR3 protein: CASSLGTSGTTDTQYF

D gene: -
clone size: -
V gene: TRBV28
J gene: TRBJ1-1
CDR3 DNA: TGTGCCAGCAGCCTCCGACAAGTCGCCGCTTTCTTT
CDR3 protein: CASSLRQVAAFF

D gene: -
clone size: -
V gene: TRBV19
J gene: TRBJ1-3
CDR3 DNA: TGTGCCAGTAGTAGTCCTTCAGGGCGCGGAAACACCATATATTTT
CDR3 protein: CASSSPSGRGNTIYF

D gene: -
clone size: -
V gene: TRBV7-2
J gene: TRBJ1-6
CDR3 DNA: TGTGCCAGCAGCTTAGATCGGGGTTCCCCCCTCCACTTT
CDR3 protein: CASSLDRGSPLHF

D gene: TRBD1
clone size: -
V gene: TRBV28
J gene: TRBJ2-7
CDR3 DNA: TGTGCCAGCAGACATCGGACAGGGCGCACCTCCTACGAGCAGTACTTC
CDR3 protein: CASRHRTGRTSYEQYF

D gene: -
clone size: -
V gene: TRBV3-1/TRBV3-2
J gene: TRBJ2-5
CDR3 DNA: TGTGCCAGCAGCCAAGATGCCCAGGGCGAGACCCAGTACTTC
CDR3 protein: CASSQDAQGETQYF

D gene: -
clone size: once
V gene: TRBV6-5
J gene: TRBJ2-7
CDR3 DNA: TGTGCCAGCGCCGACAGTCCCTACGAGCAGTACTTC
CDR3 protein: CASADSPYEQYF

D gene: -
clone size: -
V gene: TRBV13
J gene: TRBJ2-1
CDR3 DNA: TGTGCCAGCAGCTTGGGAATGGGGAGCTCCTACAATGAGCAGTTCTTC
CDR3 protein: CASSLGMGSSYNEQFF

D gene: TRBD1
clone size: -
V gene: TRBV11-2
J gene: TRBJ1-2
CDR3 DNA: TGTGCCAGCAGCTTAGTAGTCAACCGACAGGGAAGGTATGGCTACACCTTC
CDR3 protein: CASSLVVNRQGRYGYTF

D gene: TRBD1
clone size: once
V gene: TRBV6-6
J gene: TRBJ2-2
CDR3 DNA: TGTGCCAGCAGCATAGACAGGGAGCGAGGGGAGCTGTTTTTT
CDR3 protein: CASSIDRERGELFF

D gene: -
clone size: once
V gene: TRBV5-4
J gene: TRBJ2-1
CDR3 DNA: TGTGCCAGCAGCTTGGGTTTGGGGGGTGGGCAGTTCTTC
CDR3 protein: CASSLGLGGGQFF

D gene: -
clone size: -
V gene: TRBV2
J gene: TRBJ1-1
CDR3 DNA: TGTGCCAGGGGGAGGGGTTATCACACTGAAGCTTTCTTT
CDR3 protein: CARGRGYHTEAFF

D gene: -
clone size: -
V gene: TRBV28
J gene: TRBJ1-2
CDR3 DNA: TGTGCCAGCAGTGTCGACAGGTCCTATGGCTACACCTTC
CDR3 protein: CASSVDRSYGYTF

D gene: -
clone size: once
V gene: TRBV21-1
J gene: TRBJ1-6
CDR3 DNA: TGTGCCAGCAGCAAAGGAGAGACAGGGTGCGGAAGCTCCTATAATTCACCCCTCCACTTT
CDR3 protein: CASSKGETGCGSSYNSPLHF

D gene: -
clone size: once
V gene: TRBV28
J gene: TRBJ1-2
CDR3 DNA: TGTGCCAGCAGTTTATCGGCAGGATGGTACTATGGCTACACCTTC
CDR3 protein: CASSLSAGWYYGYTF

D gene: TRBD2
clone size: -
V gene: TRBV5-1
J gene: TRBJ2-1
CDR3 DNA: TGCGCCAGCAGCCCTCAGGGCGGGGGGGCTGAGCAGTTCTTC
CDR3 protein: CASSPQGGGAEQFF

D gene: -
clone size: few
V gene: TRBV12-3/TRBV12-4
J gene: TRBJ1-2
CDR3 DNA: TGTGCCAGCAGCCTGAGCGGACACTATGGCTACACCTTC
CDR3 protein: CASSLSGHYGYTF

D gene: TRBD1
clone size: -
V gene: TRBV10-3
J gene: TRBJ1-3
CDR3 DNA: TGTGCCATCAGTGAGAGTGGTCAGGGGGCGGGAAACACCATATATTTT
CDR3 protein: CAISESGQGAGNTIYF

D gene: -
clone size: -
V gene: TRBV28
J gene: TRBJ2-7
CDR3 DNA: TGTGCCAGCAGTCCCAGGACAGTGCCGCACGAGCAGTACTTC
CDR3 protein: CASSPRTVPHEQYF

D gene: TRBD1
clone size: -
V gene: TRBV2
J gene: TRBJ1-6
CDR3 DNA: TGTGCCAGCAGCCGGACAGGGAATTCACCCCTCCACTTT
CDR3 protein: CASSRTGNSPLHF

D gene: -
clone size: many
V gene: TRBV11-2
J gene: TRBJ2-4
CDR3 DNA: TGTGCCAGCAGCTACGTGTCCCAAGGGAGTAAATACTTC
CDR3 protein: CASSYVSQGSKYF

D gene: -
clone size: -
V gene: TRBV2
J gene: TRBJ1-2
CDR3 DNA: TGTGCCAGCAGACCAGGAGGATATGGCTACACCTTC
CDR3 protein: CASRPGGYGYTF

D gene: TRBD2
clone size: -
V gene: TRBV27
J gene: TRBJ2-1
CDR3 DNA: TGTGCCAGCATCCCTCGGCGGGGGTATTCCCATGAGCAGTTCTTC
CDR3 protein: CASIPRRGYSHEQFF

D gene: TRBD2
clone size: -
V gene: TRBV5-1
J gene: TRBJ2-1
CDR3 DNA: TGCGCCAGCAGCGCCACTAGCGGTTCCTACAATGAGCAGTTCTTC
CDR3 protein: CASSATSGSYNEQFF

D gene: -
clone size: -
V gene: TRBV6-6
J gene: TRBJ2-1
CDR3 DNA: TGTGCCAGCAGTTACTCAGGGGGGGCTGATGAGCAGTTCTTC
CDR3 protein: CASSYSGGADEQFF

D gene: -
clone size: -
V gene: TRBV5-1
J gene: TRBJ2-7
CDR3 DNA: TGCGCCAGCAGCTCGGGACTCACCGACGAGCAGTACTTC
CDR3 protein: CASSSGLTDEQYF

D gene: TRBD1
clone size: -
V gene: TRBV5-5
J gene: TRBJ1-2
CDR3 DNA: TGTGCCAGCAGCTCGGGGGACAGCCTTAACTATGGCTACACCTTC
CDR3 protein: CASSSGDSLNYGYTF

D gene: TRBD1
clone size: -
V gene: TRBV27
J gene: TRBJ1-1
CDR3 DNA: TGTGCCAGCATCCTTCACAGGGGGACTGAAGCTTTCTTT
CDR3 protein: CASILHRGTEAFF

D gene: -
clone size: -
V gene: TRBV27
J gene: TRBJ2-7
CDR3 DNA: TGTGCCAGCAGTTTTGGAGGTGGGGTTATGGAGGGCTACGAGCAGTACTTC
CDR3 protein: CASSFGGGVMEGYEQYF

D gene: -
clone size: -
V gene: TRBV5-1
J gene: TRBJ2-3
CDR3 DNA: TGCGCCAGCAGCAAGGGAAGTGTCAGGGCCAACTTTGGGTTTGGCACAGATACGCAGTATTTT
CDR3 protein: CASSKGSVRANFGFGTDTQYF

D gene: -
clone size: -
V gene: TRBV7-2
J gene: TRBJ1-4
CDR3 DNA: TGTGCCAGCAGCTTAACCCGGGGGGAGGGAACTAATGAAAAACTGTTTTTT
CDR3 protein: CASSLTRGEGTNEKLFF

D gene: -
clone size: -
V gene: TRBV2
J gene: TRBJ2-2
CDR3 DNA: TGTGCCAGCAGTTCCCCCGGCGGGGCCAACACCGGGGAGCTGTTTTTT
CDR3 protein: CASSSPGGANTGELFF

D gene: -
clone size: -
V gene: TRBV10-3
J gene: TRBJ1-3
CDR3 DNA: TGTGCCATCAGTGAGTCGGCGTCGGAGCAGCGTTTCTCTGGAAACACCATATATTTT
CDR3 protein: CAISESASEQRFSGNTIYF

D gene: -
clone size: -
V gene: TRBV11-3
J gene: TRBJ2-5
CDR3 DNA: TGTGCCAGCAGCTTGTCGGGCCCCGGGAGAGAAGAGACCCAGTACTTC
CDR3 protein: CASSLSGPGREETQYF